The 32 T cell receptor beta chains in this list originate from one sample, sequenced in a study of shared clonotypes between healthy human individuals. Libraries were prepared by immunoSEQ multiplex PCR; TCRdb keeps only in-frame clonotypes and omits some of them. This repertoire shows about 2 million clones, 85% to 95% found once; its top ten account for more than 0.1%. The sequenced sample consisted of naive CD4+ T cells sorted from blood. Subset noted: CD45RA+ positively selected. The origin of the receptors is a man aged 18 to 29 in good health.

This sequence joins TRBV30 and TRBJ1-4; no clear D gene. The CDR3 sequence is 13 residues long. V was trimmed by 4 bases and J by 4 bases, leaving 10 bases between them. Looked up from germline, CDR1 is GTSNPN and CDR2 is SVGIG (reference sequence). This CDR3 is CAWNGQFNEKLFF. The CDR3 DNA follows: TGTGCCTGGAACGGGCAGTTTAATGAAAAACTGTTTTTT.

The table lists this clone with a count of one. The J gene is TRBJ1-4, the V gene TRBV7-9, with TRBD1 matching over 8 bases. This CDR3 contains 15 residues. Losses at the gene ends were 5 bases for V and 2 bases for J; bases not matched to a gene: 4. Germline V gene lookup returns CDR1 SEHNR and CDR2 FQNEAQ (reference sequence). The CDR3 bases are TGTGCCAGCAGCACCAGACAGGGGACTAATGAAAAACTGTTTTTT. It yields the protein CASSTRQGTNEKLFF.

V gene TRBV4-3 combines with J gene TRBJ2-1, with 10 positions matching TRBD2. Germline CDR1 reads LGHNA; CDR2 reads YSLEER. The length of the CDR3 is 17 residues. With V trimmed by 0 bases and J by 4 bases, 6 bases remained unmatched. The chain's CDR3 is CASSQELTSGAYNEQFF. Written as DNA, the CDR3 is TGCGCCAGCAGCCAAGAGCTTACTAGCGGGGCTTACAATGAGCAGTTCTTC.

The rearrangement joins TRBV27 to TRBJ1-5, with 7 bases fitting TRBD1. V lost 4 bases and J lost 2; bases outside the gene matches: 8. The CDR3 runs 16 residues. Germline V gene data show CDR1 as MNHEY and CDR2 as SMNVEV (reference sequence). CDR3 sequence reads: CASSSTGFWGNQPQHF. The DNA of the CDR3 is TGTGCCAGCAGTTCGACAGGGTTCTGGGGCAATCAGCCCCAGCATTTT.

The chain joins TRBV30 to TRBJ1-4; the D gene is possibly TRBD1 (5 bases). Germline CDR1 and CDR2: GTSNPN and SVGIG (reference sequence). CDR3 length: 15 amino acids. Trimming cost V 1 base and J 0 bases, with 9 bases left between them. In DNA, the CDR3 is TGTGCCTGGAGTGCCTCGACAGCAACTAATGAAAAACTGTTTTTT. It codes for CAWSASTATNEKLFF.

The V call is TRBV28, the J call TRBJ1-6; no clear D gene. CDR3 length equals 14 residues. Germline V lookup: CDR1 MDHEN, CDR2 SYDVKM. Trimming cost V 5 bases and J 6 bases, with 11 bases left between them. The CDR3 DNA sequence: TGTGCCAGCAGTGGGGTGAAAGGTAATTCACCCCTCCACTTT. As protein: CASSGVKGNSPLHF.

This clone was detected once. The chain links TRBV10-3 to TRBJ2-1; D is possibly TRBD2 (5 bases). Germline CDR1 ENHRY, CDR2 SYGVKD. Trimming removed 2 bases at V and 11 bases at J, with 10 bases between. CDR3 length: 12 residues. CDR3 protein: CAISEGEGKQFF. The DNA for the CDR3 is TGTGCCATCAGTGAGGGCGAGGGTAAGCAGTTCTTC.

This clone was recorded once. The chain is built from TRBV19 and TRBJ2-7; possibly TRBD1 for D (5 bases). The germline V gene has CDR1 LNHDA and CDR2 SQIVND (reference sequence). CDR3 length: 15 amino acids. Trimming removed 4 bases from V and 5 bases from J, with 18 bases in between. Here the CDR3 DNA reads TGTGCCAGTAGTAGGATTTACTCCCAGGGCCACGAGCAGTACTTC. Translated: CASSRIYSQGHEQYF.

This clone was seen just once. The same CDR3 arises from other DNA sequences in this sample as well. The CDR3 sequence is CASSPSQGPYEQYF. The DNA of the CDR3 is TGTGCCAGCTCACCATCCCAGGGGCCCTACGAGCAGTACTTC. The rearrangement uses TRBV18 and TRBJ2-7; weak D call: TRBD1 (6 bases). Germline loops: CDR1 KGHSH, CDR2 LQKENI. The CDR3 is 14 amino acids. Trimming removed 2 bases from V and 2 bases from J, with 10 bases in between.

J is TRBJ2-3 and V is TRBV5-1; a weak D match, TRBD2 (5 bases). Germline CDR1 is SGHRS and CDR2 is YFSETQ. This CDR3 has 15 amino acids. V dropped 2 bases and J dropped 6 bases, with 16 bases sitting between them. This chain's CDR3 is CASSLLDPRGDTQYF. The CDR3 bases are TGCGCCAGCAGCTTACTAGATCCGAGAGGGGATACGCAGTATTTT.

The CDR3 protein is CASSLMAGVDEQYF. The CDR3 nucleotides read TGTGCCAGCAGCTTAATGGCGGGGGTGGACGAGCAGTACTTC. The chain is built from TRBV7-2 and TRBJ2-7, with 7 nucleotides matching TRBD2. This CDR3 has 14 amino acids. V lost 2 bases, J lost 5 bases, and 6 bases stayed unmatched. In germline, CDR1 is SGHTA, CDR2 FQGNSA.

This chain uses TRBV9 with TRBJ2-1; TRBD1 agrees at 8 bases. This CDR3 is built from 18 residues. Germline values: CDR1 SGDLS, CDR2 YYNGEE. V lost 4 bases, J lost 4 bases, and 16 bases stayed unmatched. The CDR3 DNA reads TGTGCCAGCAGCCCCCGATTAGACAGGGGAAACAATTACAATGAGCAGTTCTTC. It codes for CASSPRLDRGNNYNEQFF.

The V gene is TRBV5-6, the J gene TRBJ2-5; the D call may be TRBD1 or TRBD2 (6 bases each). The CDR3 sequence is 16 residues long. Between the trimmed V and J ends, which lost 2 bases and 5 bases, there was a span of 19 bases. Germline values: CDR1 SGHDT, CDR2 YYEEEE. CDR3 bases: TGTGCCAGCAGCTTCCGACTGATGGGGGGCGCCGAGACCCAGTACTTC. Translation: CASSFRLMGGAETQYF.

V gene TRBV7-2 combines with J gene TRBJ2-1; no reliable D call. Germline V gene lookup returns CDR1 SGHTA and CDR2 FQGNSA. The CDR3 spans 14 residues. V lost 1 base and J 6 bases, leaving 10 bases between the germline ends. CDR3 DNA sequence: TGTGCCAGCAGCTTAGGGGTAGACCCCAATGAGCAGTTCTTC. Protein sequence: CASSLGVDPNEQFF.

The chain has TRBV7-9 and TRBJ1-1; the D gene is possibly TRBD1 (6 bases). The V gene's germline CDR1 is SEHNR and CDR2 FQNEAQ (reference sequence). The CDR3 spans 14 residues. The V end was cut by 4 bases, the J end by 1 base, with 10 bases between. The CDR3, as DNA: TGTGCCAGCAGCTCGGACAGCGGGAACACTGAAGCTTTCTTT. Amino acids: CASSSDSGNTEAFF.

The CDR3: CASKALKRAGTGGKDEQYF. Written as DNA, the CDR3 is TGTGCCAGCAAAGCCCTTAAGAGGGCCGGGACAGGGGGCAAAGACGAGCAGTACTTC. The chain has TRBV5-6 and TRBJ2-7, with 12 bases that match TRBD1. The CDR3 loop spans 19 amino acids. Germline V gene sequence: CDR1 SGHDT, CDR2 YYEEEE. Trimming cost V 6 bases and J 5 bases; bases outside gene matches: 21.

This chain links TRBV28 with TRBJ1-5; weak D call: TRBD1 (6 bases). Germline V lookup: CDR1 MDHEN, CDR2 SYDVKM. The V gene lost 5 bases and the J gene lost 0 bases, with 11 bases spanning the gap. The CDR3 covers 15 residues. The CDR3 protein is CASSGGSRSNQPQHF. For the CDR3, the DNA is TGTGCCAGCAGTGGGGGCAGTCGTAGCAATCAGCCCCAGCATTTT.

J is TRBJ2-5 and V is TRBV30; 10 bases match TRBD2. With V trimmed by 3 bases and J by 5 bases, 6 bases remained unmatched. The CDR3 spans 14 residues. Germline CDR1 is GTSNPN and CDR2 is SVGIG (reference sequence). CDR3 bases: TGTGCCTGGAGGAGCGGGAGGGCCGCCGAGACCCAGTACTTC. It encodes CAWRSGRAAETQYF.

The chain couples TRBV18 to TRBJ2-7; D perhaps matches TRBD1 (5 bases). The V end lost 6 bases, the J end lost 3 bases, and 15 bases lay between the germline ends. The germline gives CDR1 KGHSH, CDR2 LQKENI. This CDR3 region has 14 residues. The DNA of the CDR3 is TGTGCCAGCTCGAAAGGGGAACAATTCTACGAGCAGTACTTC. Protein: CASSKGEQFYEQYF.

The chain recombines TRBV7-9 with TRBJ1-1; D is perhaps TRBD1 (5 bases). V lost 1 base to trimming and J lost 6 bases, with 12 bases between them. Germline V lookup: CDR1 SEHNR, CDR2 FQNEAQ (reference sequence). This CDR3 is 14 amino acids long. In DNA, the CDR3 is TGTGCCAGCAGCTTAGAGGGGCCCGGGGCTGAAGCTTTCTTT. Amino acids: CASSLEGPGAEAFF.

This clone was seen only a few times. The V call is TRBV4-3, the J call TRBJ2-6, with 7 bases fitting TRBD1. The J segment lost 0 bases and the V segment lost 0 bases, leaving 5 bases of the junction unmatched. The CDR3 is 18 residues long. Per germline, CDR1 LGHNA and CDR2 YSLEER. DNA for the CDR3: TGCGCCAGCAGCCAAGATACAGGGGCAAGCTCTGGGGCCAACGTCCTGACTTTC. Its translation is CASSQDTGASSGANVLTF.

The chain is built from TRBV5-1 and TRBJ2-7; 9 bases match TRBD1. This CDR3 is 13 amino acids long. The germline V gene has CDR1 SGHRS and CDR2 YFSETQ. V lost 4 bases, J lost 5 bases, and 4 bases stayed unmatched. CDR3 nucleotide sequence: TGCGCCAGCAGCCGCCGGACAGGGGACGAGCAGTACTTC. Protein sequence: CASSRRTGDEQYF.

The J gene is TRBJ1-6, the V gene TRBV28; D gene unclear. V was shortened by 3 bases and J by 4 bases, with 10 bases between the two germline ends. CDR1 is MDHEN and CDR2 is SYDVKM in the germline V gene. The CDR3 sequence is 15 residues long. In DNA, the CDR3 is TGTGCCAGCAGTTTTGGTTGGCGATATAATTCACCCCTCCACTTT. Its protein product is CASSFGWRYNSPLHF. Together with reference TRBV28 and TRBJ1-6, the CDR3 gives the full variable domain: DVKVTQSSRYLVKRTGEKVFLECVQDMDHENMFWYRQDPGLGLRLIYFSYDVKMKEKGDIPEGYSVSREKKERFSLILESASTNQTSMYLCASSFGWRYNSPLHFGNGTRLTVT.

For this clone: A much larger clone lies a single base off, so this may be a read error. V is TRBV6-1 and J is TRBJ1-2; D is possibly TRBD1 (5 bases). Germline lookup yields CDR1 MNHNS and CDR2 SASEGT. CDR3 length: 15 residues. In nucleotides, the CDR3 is TGTGCTAGCAGTGGGCCCAGGGAGGGAATCAGTGGCTACACCTTC. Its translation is CASSGPREGISGYTF.

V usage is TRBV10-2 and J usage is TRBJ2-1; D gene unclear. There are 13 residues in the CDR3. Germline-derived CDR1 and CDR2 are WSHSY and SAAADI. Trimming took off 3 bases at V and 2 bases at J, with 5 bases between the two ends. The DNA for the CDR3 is TGCGCCAGCAGTGACCGGGCCTACAATGAGCAGTTCTTC. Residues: CASSDRAYNEQFF.

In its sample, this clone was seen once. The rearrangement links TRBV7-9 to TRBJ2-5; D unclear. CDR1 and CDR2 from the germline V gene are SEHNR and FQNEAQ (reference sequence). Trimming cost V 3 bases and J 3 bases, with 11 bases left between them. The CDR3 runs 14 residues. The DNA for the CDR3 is TGTGCCAGCAGCTTTTCGAGGAATGAAGAGACCCAGTACTTC. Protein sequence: CASSFSRNEETQYF.

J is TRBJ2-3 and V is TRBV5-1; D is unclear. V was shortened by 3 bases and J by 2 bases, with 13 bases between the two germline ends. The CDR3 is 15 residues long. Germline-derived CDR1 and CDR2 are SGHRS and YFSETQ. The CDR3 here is CASSSLLSDTDTQYF. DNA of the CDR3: TGCGCCAGCAGCTCCCTTCTAAGTGACACAGATACGCAGTATTTT.

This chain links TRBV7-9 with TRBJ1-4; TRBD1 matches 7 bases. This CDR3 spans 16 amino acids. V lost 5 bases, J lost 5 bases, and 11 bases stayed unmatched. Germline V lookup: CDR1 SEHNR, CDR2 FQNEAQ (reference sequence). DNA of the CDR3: TGTGCCAGCAGCCTCGCCCCCGGGACAGCGAATGAAAAACTGTTTTTT. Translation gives CASSLAPGTANEKLFF.

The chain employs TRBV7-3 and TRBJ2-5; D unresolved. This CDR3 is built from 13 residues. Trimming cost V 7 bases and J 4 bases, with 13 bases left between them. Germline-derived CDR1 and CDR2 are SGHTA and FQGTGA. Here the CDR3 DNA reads TGTGCCAGCACCGCTCGGGCAGGAGAGACCCAGTACTTC. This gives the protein CASTARAGETQYF.

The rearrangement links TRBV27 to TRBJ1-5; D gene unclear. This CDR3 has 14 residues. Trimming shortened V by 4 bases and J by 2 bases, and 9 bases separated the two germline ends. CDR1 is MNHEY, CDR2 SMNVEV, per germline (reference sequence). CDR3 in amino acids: CASSYSKGNQPQHF. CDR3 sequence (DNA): TGTGCCAGCAGTTATTCGAAAGGCAATCAGCCCCAGCATTTT.

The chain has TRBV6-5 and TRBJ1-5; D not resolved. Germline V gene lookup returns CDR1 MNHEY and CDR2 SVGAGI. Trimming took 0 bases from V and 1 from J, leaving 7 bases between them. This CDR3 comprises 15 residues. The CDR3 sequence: CASSYSRFSNQPQHF. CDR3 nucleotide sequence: TGTGCCAGCAGTTACTCCAGGTTCAGCAATCAGCCCCAGCATTTT.

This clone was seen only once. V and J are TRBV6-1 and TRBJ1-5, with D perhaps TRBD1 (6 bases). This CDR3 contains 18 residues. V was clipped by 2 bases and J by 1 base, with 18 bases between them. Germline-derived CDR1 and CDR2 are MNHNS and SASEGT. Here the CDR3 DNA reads TGTGCCAGCAGTGAATGGGGCAGGGGAAGTGGCAGCAATCAGCCCCAGCATTTT. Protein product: CASSEWGRGSGSNQPQHF.